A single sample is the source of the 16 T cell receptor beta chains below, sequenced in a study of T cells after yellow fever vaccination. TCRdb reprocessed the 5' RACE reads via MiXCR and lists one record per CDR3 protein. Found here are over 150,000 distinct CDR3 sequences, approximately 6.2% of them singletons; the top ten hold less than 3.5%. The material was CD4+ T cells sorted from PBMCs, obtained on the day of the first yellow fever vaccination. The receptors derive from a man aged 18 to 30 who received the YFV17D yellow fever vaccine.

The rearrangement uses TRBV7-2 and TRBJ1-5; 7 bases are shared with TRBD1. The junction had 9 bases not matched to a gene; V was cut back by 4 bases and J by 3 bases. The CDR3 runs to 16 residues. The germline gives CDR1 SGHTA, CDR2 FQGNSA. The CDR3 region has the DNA TGTGCCAGCAGCTGGTCCCCCGGGACAGTCAATCAGCCCCAGCATTTT. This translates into CASSWSPGTVNQPQHF.

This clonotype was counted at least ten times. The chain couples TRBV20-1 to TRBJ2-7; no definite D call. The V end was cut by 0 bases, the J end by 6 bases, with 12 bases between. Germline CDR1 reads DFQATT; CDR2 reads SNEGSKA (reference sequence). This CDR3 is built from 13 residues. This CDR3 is CSARDRTVLEQYV. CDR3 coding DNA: TGCAGTGCTAGAGACCGGACGGTCCTCGAGCAGTACGTC.

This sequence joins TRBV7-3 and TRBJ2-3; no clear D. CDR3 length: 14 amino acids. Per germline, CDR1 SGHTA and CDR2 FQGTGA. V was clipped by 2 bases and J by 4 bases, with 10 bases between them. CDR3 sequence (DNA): TGTGCCAGCAGCTTAGATCCGGCGGCAGATACGCAGTATTTT. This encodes CASSLDPAADTQYF.

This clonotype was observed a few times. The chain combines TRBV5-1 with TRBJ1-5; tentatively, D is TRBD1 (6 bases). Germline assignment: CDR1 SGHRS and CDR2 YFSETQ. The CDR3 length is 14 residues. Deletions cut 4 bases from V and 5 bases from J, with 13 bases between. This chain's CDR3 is CASSLDSEDQPQHF. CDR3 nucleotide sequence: TGCGCCAGCAGCCTGGACAGCGAGGATCAGCCCCAGCATTTT.

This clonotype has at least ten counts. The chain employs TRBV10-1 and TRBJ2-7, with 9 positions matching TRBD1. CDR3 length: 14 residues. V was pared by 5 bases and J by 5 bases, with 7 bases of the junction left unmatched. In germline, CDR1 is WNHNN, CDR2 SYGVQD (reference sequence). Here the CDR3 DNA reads TGCGCCAGCAGTTCGGACAGGGGAAATAACGAGCAGTACTTC. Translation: CASSSDRGNNEQYF.

The CDR3 DNA follows: TGCAGCGTCTTTCGGGCAGGGGGCGCAGGAGATACGCAGTATTTT. This codes for CSVFRAGGAGDTQYF. J is TRBJ2-3 and V is TRBV29-1; TRBD1 agrees at 8 bases. Germline V gives CDR1 SQVTM, CDR2 ANQGSEA. The CDR3 contains 15 residues. The junction had 13 bases not matched to a gene; V was cut back by 6 bases and J by 5 bases.

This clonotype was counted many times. The CDR3 protein is CAINAGTSGANVLTF. The CDR3 DNA is TGTGCCATCAACGCAGGAACCTCTGGGGCCAACGTCCTGACTTTC. The chain employs TRBV10-3 and TRBJ2-6; D is uncertain. In germline, CDR1 is ENHRY, CDR2 SYGVKD. Trimming cost V 7 bases and J 0 bases, with 10 bases left between them. This CDR3 has 15 amino acids.

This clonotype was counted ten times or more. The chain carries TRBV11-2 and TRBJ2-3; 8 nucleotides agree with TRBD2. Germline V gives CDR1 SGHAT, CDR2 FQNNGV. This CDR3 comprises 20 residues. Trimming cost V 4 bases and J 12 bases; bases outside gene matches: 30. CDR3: CASSSKRAEPGLGGGREQYF. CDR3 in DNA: TGTGCCAGCAGCTCTAAACGGGCCGAACCGGGACTAGGGGGAGGGAGAGAACAGTATTTT. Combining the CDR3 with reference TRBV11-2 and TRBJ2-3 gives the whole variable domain EAGVAQSPRYKIIEKRQSVAFWCNPISGHATLYWYQQILGQGPKLLIQFQNNGVVDDSQLPKDRFSAERLKGVDSTLKIQPAKLEDSAVYLCASSSKRAEPGLGGGREQYFGPGTRLTVL.

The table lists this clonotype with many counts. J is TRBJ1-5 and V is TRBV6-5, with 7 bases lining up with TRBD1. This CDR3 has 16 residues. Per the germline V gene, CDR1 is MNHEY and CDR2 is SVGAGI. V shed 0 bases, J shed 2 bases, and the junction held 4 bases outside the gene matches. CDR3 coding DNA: TGTGCCAGCAGTTACTCAGGGGGCGCCGGCAATCAGCCCCAGCATTTT. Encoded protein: CASSYSGGAGNQPQHF.

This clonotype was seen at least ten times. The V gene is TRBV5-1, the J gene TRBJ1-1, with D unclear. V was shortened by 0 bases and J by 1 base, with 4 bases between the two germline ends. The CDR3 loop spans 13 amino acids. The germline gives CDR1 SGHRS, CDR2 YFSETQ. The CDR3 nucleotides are TGCGCCAGCAGCTTGGCAGGGAACACTGAAGCTTTCTTT. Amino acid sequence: CASSLAGNTEAFF.

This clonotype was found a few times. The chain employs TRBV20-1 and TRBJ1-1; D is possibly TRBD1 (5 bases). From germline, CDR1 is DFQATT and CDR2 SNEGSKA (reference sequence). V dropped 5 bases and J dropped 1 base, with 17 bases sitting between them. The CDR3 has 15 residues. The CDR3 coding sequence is TGCAGTGCTCGCCCTTGGGGGAGCCCGAACACTGAAGCTTTCTTT. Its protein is CSARPWGSPNTEAFF.

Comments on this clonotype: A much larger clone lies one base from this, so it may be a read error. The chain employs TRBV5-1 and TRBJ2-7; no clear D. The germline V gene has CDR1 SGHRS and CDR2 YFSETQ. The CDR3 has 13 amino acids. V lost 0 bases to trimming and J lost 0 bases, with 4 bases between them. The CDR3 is CASSLDTSYEQYF. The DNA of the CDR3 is TGCGCCAGCAGCTTGGACACCTCCTACGAGCAGTACTTC.

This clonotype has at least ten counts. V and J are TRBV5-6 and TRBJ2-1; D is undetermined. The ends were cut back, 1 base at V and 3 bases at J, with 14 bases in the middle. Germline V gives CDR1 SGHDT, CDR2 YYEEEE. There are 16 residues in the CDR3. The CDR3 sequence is CASSLLPSSVYNEQFF. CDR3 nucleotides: TGTGCCAGCAGCTTGTTGCCTAGTTCGGTCTACAATGAGCAGTTCTTC.

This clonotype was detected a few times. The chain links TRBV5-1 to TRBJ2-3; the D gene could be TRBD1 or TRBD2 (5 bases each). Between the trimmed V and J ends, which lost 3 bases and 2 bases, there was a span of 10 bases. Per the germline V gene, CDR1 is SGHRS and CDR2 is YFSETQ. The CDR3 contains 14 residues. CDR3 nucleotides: TGCGCCAGCAGCTCCGGGACGGTCACAGATACGCAGTATTTT. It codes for CASSSGTVTDTQYF.

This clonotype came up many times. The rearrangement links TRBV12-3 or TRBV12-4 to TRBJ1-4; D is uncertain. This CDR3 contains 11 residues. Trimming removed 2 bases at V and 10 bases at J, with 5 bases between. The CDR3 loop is CASSLTGKLFF. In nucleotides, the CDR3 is TGTGCCAGCAGTTTAACCGGAAAACTGTTTTTT.

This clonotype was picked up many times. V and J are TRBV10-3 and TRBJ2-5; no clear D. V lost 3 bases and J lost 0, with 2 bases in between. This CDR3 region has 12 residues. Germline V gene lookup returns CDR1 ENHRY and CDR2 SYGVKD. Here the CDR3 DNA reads TGTGCCATCAGTGAACACCAAGAGACCCAGTACTTC. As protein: CAISEHQETQYF.